This TCR beta chain appears in the sequencing data of a study of breast tumors, draining lymph nodes, adjacent tissues. The V gene lost 4 bases and the J gene lost 6 bases, with 19 bases spanning the gap. In germline, CDR1 is GTSNPN, CDR2 SVGIG (reference sequence). The CDR3 is made up of 16 amino acids. This clonotype was observed at least ten times. The antigen remains unidentified. One entry per CDR3 protein, called by TCRdb with MiXCR from the multiplex PCR reads. The sample consists of under 150,000 distinct CDR3 sequences, 21% of them appearing once. Findings of the study overall: That most tumor T cells come from lymph nodes remained unproven. Findings are consistent with lymph node origin and intratumoral expansion of most tumor T cells. Luminal-like breast cancer showed significantly greater tumor-nontumor repertoire similarity than basal-like breast cancer did.

The lymph nodes were axillary draining lymph nodes from breast cancer patients. This TCR derives from a female donor with breast cancer. Some clones in this sample may be carry-over from other donors' samples. The material sequenced was axillary lymph node tissue. The V and J genes are TRBV30 and TRBJ1-6; D is possibly TRBD1 (6 bases). CDR3 sequence reads: CAWMTGGAGANSPLHF. The CDR3 coding sequence is TGTGCCTGGATGACTGGGGGAGCGGGGGCTAATTCACCCCTCCACTTT.